This T cell receptor (beta chain) comes out of a study of blood T cells in healthy people across ages. Using a J-beta primer mix together with a sample-barcoded 5' primer, a second PCR was run for about 6 to 12 cycles. Using its own MiXCR run on the 5' RACE reads, TCRdb lists one record per CDR3 protein. Of roughly 680,000 distinct CDR3 sequences in the sample, approximately 49% are singletons; the top ten hold 25% to 35%. The CDR3 has 13 residues. V gave up 0 bases and J gave up 6 bases, with 9 bases separating them. CDR1 KGHSH and CDR2 LQKENI come from the germline V gene. This TCR derives from a woman aged 55-69 years in good health. The chain carries TRBV18 and TRBJ2-7; a possible D gene is TRBD1 (6 bases). Sample: blood. The CDR3 is CASSPPSRGEQYF. CDR3 DNA: TGTGCCAGCTCACCACCGTCCAGGGGCGAGCAGTACTTC.